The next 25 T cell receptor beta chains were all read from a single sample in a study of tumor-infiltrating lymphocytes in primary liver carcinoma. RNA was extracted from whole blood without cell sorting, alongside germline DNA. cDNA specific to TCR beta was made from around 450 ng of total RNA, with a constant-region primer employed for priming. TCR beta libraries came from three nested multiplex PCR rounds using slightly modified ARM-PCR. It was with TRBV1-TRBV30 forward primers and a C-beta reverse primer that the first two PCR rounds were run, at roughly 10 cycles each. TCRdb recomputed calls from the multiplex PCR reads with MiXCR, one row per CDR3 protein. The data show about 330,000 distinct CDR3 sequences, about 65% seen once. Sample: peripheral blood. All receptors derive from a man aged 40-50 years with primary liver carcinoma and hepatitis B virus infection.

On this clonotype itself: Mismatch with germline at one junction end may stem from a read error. CDR3 protein: CTSSAGAGELFF. In nucleotides, the CDR3 is TGTACCAGCAGCGCCGGGGCCGGGGAGCTGTTTTTT. The chain joins TRBV5-5 to TRBJ2-2; D is perhaps TRBD2 (5 bases). The CDR3 consists of 12 residues. The germline CDR1 and CDR2 sequences are SGHKS and YYEKEE (reference sequence).

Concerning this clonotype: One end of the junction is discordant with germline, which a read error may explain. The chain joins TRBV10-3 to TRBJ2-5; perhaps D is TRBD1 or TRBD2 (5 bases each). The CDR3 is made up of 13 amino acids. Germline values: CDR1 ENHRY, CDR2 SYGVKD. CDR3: CAISEVREGTRYF. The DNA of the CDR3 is TGTGCCATCAGTGAGGTACGGGAAGGGACCCGGTACTTC.

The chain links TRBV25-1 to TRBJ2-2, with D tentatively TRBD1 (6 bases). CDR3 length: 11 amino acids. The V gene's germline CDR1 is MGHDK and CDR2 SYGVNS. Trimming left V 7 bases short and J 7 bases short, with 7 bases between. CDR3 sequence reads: CASNRVGELFF. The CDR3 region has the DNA TGTGCCAGCAACAGGGTCGGGGAGCTGTTTTTT.

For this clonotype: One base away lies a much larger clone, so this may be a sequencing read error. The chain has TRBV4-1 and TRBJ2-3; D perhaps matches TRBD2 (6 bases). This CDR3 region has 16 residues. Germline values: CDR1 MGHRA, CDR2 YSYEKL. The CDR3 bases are TGCGCCAGCAGCCAAGTAGTTAGCGGATACACAGATGCGCAGTATTTT. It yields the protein CASSQVVSGYTDAQYF.

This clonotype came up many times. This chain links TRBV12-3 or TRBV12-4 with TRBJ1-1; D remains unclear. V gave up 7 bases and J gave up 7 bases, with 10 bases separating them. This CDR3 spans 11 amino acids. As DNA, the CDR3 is TGTGCCAGCACTTCAGTTCGTGAAGCTTTCTTT. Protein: CASTSVREAFF.

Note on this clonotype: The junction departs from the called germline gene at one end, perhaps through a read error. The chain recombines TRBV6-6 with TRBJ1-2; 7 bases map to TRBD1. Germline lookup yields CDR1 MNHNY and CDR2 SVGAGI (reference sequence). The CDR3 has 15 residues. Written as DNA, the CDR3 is TGCGCCAGCAGTTACTCGAGGTCAGGGGGGCAATGCTACACCTTC. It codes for CASSYSRSGGQCYTF.

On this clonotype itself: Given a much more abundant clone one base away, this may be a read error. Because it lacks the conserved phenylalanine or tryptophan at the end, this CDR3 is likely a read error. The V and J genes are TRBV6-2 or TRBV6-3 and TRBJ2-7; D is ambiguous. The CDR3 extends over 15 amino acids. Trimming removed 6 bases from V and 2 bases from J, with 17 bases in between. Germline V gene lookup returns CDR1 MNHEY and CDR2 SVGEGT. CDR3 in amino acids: CASRMPKLGAYEQYL. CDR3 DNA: TGTGCCAGCAGGATGCCCAAACTCGGCGCCTACGAGCAGTACTTG.

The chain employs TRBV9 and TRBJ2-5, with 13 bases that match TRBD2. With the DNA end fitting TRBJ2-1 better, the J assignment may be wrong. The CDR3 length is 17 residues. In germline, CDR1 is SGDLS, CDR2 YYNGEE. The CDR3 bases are TGTGCCAGCAGCGCGCAGAGAACTAGCGGGAGGGCCAATGAGCAGTTCTTC. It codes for CASSAQRTSGRANEQFF.

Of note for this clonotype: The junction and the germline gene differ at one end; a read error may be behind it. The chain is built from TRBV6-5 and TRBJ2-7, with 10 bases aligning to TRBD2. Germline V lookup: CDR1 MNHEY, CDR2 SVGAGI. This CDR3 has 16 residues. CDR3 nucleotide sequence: TGTGTCAGCTCGCTAGCGGGAGAAGCAGCCCCGTTCGAGCAGTACTTC. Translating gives CVSSLAGEAAPFEQYF.

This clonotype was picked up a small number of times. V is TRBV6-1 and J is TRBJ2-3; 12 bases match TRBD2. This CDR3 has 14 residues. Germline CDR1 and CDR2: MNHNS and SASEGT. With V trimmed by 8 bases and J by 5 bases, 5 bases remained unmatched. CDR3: CASSLAGGVDTQYF. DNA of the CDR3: TGTGCCAGCTCGCTAGCGGGGGGGGTAGATACGCAGTATTTT.

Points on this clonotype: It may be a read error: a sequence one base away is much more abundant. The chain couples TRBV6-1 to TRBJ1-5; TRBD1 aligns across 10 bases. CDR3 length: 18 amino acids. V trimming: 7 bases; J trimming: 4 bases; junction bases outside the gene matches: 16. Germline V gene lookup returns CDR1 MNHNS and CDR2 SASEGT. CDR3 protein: CASNTGTGAPAGNQPQHF. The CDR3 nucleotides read TGTGCCAGCAATACCGGGACAGGGGCTCCAGCTGGTAATCAGCCCCAGCATTTT.

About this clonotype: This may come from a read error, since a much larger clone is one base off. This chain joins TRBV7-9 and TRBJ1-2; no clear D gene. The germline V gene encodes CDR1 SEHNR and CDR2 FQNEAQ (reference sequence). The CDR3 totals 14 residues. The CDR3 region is CANSLTDGTHGYTF. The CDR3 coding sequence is TGTGCCAACAGCTTAACGGATGGTACACACGGCTACACCTTC. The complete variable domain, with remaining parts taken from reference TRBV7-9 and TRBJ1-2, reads DTGVSQNPRHKITKRGQNVTFRCDPISEHNRLYWYRQTLGQGPEFLTYFQNEAQLEKSRLLSDRFSAERPKGSFSTLEIQRTEQGDSAMYLCANSLTDGTHGYTFGSGTRLTVV.

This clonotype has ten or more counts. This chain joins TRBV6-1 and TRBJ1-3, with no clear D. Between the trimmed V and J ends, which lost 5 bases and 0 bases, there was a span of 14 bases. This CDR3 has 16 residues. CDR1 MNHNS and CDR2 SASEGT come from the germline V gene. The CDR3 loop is CASSPSLVGSGNTIYF. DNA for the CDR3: TGTGCCAGCAGTCCCAGTCTCGTTGGCTCTGGAAACACCATATATTTT.

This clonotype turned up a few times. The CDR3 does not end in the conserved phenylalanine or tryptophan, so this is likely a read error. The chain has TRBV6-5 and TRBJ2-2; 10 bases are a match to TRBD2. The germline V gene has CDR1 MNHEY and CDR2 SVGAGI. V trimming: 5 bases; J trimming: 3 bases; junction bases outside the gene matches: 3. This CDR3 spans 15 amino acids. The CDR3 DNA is TGTGCCAGCAGTCTCCTAGCGGGGGACACCGGGGAGCTGTTTTCT. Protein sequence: CASSLLAGDTGELFS.

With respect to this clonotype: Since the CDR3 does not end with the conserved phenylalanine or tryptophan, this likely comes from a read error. The CDR3 protein is CASSARDSQEIQYL. CDR3 nucleotides: TGTGCCAGCAGCGCCCGGGACTCCCAAGAGATCCAGTACCTC. V usage is TRBV13 and J usage is TRBJ2-5, with a tentative D call TRBD2 (6 bases). Germline assignment: CDR1 PRHDT and CDR2 FYEKMQ (reference sequence). The CDR3 totals 14 residues.

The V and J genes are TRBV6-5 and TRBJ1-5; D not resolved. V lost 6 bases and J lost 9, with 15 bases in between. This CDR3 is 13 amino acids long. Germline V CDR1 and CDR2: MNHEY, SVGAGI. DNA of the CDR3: TGTGCCAGCAGGAATGGACTCTTTCGGCCCCAGCATTTT. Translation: CASRNGLFRPQHF.

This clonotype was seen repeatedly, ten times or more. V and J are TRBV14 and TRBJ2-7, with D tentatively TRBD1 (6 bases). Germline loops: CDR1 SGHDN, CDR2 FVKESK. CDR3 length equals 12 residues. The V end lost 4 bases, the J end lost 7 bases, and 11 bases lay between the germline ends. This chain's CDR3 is CASSPPGAEQYF. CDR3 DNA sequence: TGTGCCAGCAGCCCACCAGGGGCGGAGCAGTACTTC.

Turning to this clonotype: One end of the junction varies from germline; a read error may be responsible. CDR3 DNA sequence: TGCGCCACCAGCTTGGGGACTACCTCCTACGAGCAGTACTTC. Its protein is CATSLGTTSYEQYF. The V and J genes are TRBV5-1 and TRBJ2-7; TRBD2 aligns across 7 bases. Per the germline V gene, CDR1 is SGHRS and CDR2 is YFSETQ. The CDR3 spans 14 residues.

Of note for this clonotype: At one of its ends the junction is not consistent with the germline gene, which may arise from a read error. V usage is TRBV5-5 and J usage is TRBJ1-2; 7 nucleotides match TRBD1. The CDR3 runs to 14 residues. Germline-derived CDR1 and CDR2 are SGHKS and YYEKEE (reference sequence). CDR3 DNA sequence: TGTGTCAGCACCCTTTTAGGGGGCGGAAATGGCTACGCCTTC. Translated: CVSTLLGGGNGYAF.

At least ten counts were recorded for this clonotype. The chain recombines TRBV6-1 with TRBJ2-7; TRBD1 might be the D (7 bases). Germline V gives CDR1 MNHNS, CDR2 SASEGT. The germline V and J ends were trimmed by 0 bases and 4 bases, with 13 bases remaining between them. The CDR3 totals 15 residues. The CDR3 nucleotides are TGTGCCAGCAGTGAAGCGCGGGCAGGGGGGTACGAGCAGTACTTC. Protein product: CASSEARAGGYEQYF.

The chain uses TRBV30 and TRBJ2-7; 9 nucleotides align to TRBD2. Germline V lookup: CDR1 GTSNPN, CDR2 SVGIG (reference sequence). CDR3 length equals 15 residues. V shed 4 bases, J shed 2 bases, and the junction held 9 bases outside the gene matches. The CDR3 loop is CAWTTGTSPAYEQYF. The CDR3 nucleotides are TGTGCCTGGACCACCGGGACTAGCCCTGCCTACGAGCAGTACTTC.

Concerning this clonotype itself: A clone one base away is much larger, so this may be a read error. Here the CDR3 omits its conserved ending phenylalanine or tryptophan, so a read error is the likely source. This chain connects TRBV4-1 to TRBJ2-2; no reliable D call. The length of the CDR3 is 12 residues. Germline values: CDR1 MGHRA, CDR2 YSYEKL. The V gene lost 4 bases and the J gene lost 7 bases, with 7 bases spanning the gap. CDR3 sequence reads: CASSPLGGELFS. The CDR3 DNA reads TGCGCCAGCAGCCCTCTCGGCGGGGAGCTGTTTTCT.

The CDR3 region has the DNA TGTGCCAGCAGTTACTCTCTGACCCCTGGACTTGGCTACACCTTC. This gives the protein CASSYSLTPGLGYTF. The chain links TRBV6-2 or TRBV6-3 to TRBJ1-2; D remains unclear. Trimming took off 0 bases at V and 7 bases at J, with 15 bases between the two ends. The germline gives CDR1 MNHEY, CDR2 SVGEGT. The CDR3 is made up of 15 amino acids.

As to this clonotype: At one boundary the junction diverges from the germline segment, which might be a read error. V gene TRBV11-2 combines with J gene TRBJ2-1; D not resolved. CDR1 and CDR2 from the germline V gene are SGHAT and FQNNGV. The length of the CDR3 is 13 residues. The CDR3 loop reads CASSLGRVNEHFF. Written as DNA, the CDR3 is TGTGCCAGCAGCCTAGGTCGGGTTAATGAGCACTTCTTC.

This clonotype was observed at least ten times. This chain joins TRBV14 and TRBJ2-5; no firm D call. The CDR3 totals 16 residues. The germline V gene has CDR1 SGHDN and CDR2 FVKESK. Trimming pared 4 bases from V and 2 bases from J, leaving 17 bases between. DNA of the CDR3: TGTGCCAGCAGCCTCAAATGGGCTCGTGGGCAAGAGACCCAGTACTTC. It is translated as CASSLKWARGQETQYF.